The clone carrying this TCR beta chain has more than one count but fewer than ten. TCRdb processed the 5' RACE reads anew with MiXCR; each CDR3 protein has one entry. The sample consists of roughly 72,000 distinct CDR3 sequences, over 7% of them appearing once. Trimming removed 4 bases from V and 0 bases from J, with 12 bases in between. This CDR3 contains 15 residues. Per germline, CDR1 MDHEN and CDR2 SYDVKM. These data originate in a study of spatial heterogeneity in lung cancer. Study in general: When follow-up PBMC samples existed, they were sequenced (at a median of about two years after resection).

Documented time point: blood at routine non-recurrence follow-up after resection. Sequencing was performed on PBMCs, taken at follow-up. The TCR originated in a female donor with early-stage non-small cell lung cancer. The V gene is TRBV28, the J gene TRBJ1-1, with a weak D call TRBD1 (5 bases). CDR3 coding DNA: TGTGCCAGCAGTTACCCGACAGCCATGAACACTGAAGCTTTCTTT. Protein: CASSYPTAMNTEAFF.